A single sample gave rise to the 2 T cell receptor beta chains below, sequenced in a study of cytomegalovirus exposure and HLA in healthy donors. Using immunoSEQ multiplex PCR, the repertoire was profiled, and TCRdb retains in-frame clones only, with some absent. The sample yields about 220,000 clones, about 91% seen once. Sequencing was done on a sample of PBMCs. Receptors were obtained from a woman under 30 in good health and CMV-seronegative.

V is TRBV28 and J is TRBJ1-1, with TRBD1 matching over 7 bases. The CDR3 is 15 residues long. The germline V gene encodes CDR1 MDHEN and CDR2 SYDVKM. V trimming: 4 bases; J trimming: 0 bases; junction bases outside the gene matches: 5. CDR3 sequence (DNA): TGTGCCAGCAGTTCTGGGGGACAGTTGAACACTGAAGCTTTCTTT. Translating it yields CASSSGGQLNTEAFF.

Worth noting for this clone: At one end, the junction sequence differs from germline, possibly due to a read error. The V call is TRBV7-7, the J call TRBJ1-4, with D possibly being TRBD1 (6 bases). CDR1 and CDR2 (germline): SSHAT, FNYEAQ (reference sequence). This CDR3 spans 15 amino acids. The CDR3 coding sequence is TGTGCTAGCACCGAAAGAGGGGAGGGGGGGGAAAAACTGTTTTTT. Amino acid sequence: CASTERGEGGEKLFF. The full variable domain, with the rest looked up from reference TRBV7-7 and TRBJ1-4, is GAGVSQSPRYKVTKRGQDVTLRCDPISSHATLYWYQQALGQGPEFLTYFNYEAQPDKSGLPSDRFSAERPEGSISTLTIQRTEQRDSAMYRCASTERGEGGEKLFFGSGTQLSVL.